A selection of T cell receptor beta chains follows, all from one sample in a study of metastatic and nonmetastatic thyroid tumors. Using MiXCR, TCRdb reanalyzed the PCR reads. The sample holds some 29,000 clones; roughly 4% are singletons and the top ten take less than 3.5%. The sequenced sample consisted of blood. Receptors originate from a male donor with papillary thyroid cancer or a benign thyroid nodule (not recorded which). Some clones in this sample may be carry-over from other donors' samples. The CDR3 runs from the conserved cysteine through the conserved F or W. The D gene is left open where the match is weak. Clone size appears in some rows only: once, few, many, or a class for an expanded clone.

TRBJ2-5	many	.	TRBV20-1	TGCAGTGCTAGTGAAGGGGTTGAAGAGACCCAGTACTTC	CSASEGVEETQYF
TRBJ1-2	few	TRBD1	TRBV7-9	TGTGCCAGCAGCTTAGAGTCTGGACAGGGCCTGTATGGCTACACCTTC	CASSLESGQGLYGYTF
TRBJ2-2	.	.	TRBV25-1	TGTGCCAGCAGTGAATTCTCCCGAAATGGACAGTCGCCCGGGGAGCTGTTTTTT	CASSEFSRNGQSPGELFF
TRBJ1-1	many	.	TRBV18	TGTGCCAGCTCCCCGGCAACTGAAGCTTTCTTT	CASSPATEAFF
TRBJ2-2	many	.	TRBV7-2	TGTGCCAGCAGCTTAGGGGTACGGACCGGGGAGCTGTTTTTT	CASSLGVRTGELFF
TRBJ2-3	many	TRBD1	TRBV6-4	TGCGCCAGCAGTGACTCGGCAGGGGGCGCAGATACGCAGTATTTT	CASSDSAGGADTQYF
TRBJ1-6	few	.	TRBV27	TGTGCCAGCTTGAACCACTCTAATTCACCCCTCCACTTT	CASLNHSNSPLHF
TRBJ1-2	.	.	TRBV28	TGTGCCAGCAGTGGGGGTTCTGGCTACACCTTC	CASSGGSGYTF
TRBJ2-5	many	TRBD2	TRBV9	TGTGCCAGCAGCATCGGGACTAGCGGGATTTTGGGAAGGGAGACCCAGTACTTC	CASSIGTSGILGRETQYF
TRBJ2-1	many	.	TRBV4-3	TGCGCCAGCAGCCGAGAAGTTCCGGGACTAGAAGGGGGCTATGAGCAGTTCTTC	CASSREVPGLEGGYEQFF
TRBJ1-1	.	.	TRBV6-1	TGTGCCAGCACCCCGACTGGGATCTCCACTGAAGCTTTCTTT	CASTPTGISTEAFF
TRBJ2-1	many	.	TRBV2	TGTGCCAGCGTGGCCCTCCCCACCTACAATGAGCAGTTCTTC	CASVALPTYNEQFF
TRBJ1-2	many	.	TRBV2	TGTGCCAGCAGTGAGAGGTCCTCAGGGGGCTACACCTTC	CASSERSSGGYTF
TRBJ2-5	many	.	TRBV20-1	TGCAGTGCCCCATCCAGGACAGGACTATACCAAGAGACCCAGTACTTC	CSAPSRTGLYQETQYF
TRBJ2-1	few	TRBD2	TRBV4-2	TGTGCCAGCAGCCAAAGCGCGGGGGGGACACAAAATGAGCAGTTCTTC	CASSQSAGGTQNEQFF
TRBJ1-2	few	.	TRBV6-9	TGTGCCAGCAGTTACCTTTTGACAGGAGCAGACTATGGCTACACCTTC	CASSYLLTGADYGYTF
TRBJ2-5	many	.	TRBV20-1	TGCAGTGCTATCGCGACGGGGGCAGGGGAGACCCAGTACTTC	CSAIATGAGETQYF
TRBJ1-2	many	.	TRBV13	TGTGCCAGCAGCAGGGGACTCTATGGCTACACCTTC	CASSRGLYGYTF
TRBJ1-2	few	.	TRBV20-1	TGCAGTGCTCGTTCCGGGGGAGAGGATGGCTACACCTTC	CSARSGGEDGYTF
TRBJ1-2	.	.	TRBV20-1	TGCAGTGCTAGGGAATCCGCGAGGCAGGGTACCTATGGCTACACCTTC	CSARESARQGTYGYTF
TRBJ1-6	many	.	TRBV14	TGTGCTAGCAGCCAAGACTACGGGGATGGTTCACCCCTCCACTTT	CASSQDYGDGSPLHF
TRBJ2-7	few	TRBD1	TRBV28	TGTGCCAGCAGTTTTAGCAGGGGGCGGGACGAGCAGTACTTC	CASSFSRGRDEQYF
TRBJ2-7	.	.	TRBV6-2/TRBV6-3	TGTGCCAGCAGTTGGGGACTCCCCTCCCTCTACGAGCAGTACTTC	CASSWGLPSLYEQYF
TRBJ2-7	few	TRBD1	TRBV2	TGTGCCACGGACAGGGACTACGAGCAGTACTTC	CATDRDYEQYF
TRBJ1-5	medium-sized	TRBD1	TRBV6-5	TGTGCCAGCAGTTACTCTTGGACAGGGGTCGGCAATCAGCCCCAGCATTTT	CASSYSWTGVGNQPQHF
TRBJ2-7	medium-sized	TRBD1	TRBV27	TGTGCCAGCAGTTCCCAGGGACAGGGCTACGAGCAGTACTTC	CASSSQGQGYEQYF
TRBJ2-1	.	.	TRBV6-2/TRBV6-3	TGTGCCAGCAAACTAACACCCCTTGACAATGAGCAGTTCTTC	CASKLTPLDNEQFF
TRBJ1-1	many	.	TRBV7-2	TGTGCCAGCAGCTTACGGACAGCTAGGGAGAAAGCTTTCTTT	CASSLRTAREKAFF
TRBJ2-3	medium-sized	.	TRBV6-1	TGTGCCAGCACCCGAAGTTTTTCCGGCACAGATACGCAGTATTTT	CASTRSFSGTDTQYF
TRBJ1-2	many	.	TRBV6-1	TGTGCCAGCAGTTCACTCAGGGGCATCGGTGGCTACACCTTC	CASSSLRGIGGYTF
TRBJ2-2	medium-sized	.	TRBV27	TGTGCCAGCACTAACCGGGACCGACTCACCGGGGAGCTGTTTTTT	CASTNRDRLTGELFF
TRBJ2-6	many	.	TRBV4-1	TGCGCCAGCAGCCAAGACACCGGCTCTGGGGCCAACGTCCTGACTTTC	CASSQDTGSGANVLTF
TRBJ1-5	few	.	TRBV27	TGTACCAGGAGTGTCAGGGCTAGCAATCAGCCCCAGCATTTT	CTRSVRASNQPQHF
TRBJ2-7	medium-sized	.	TRBV28	TGTGCCAGCAGCTTCCTCAAGGGTGGAAGCTCCTACGAGCAGTACTTC	CASSFLKGGSSYEQYF
TRBJ2-5	few	.	TRBV7-3	TGTGCCAGCAGCTTGCAACCCGGACAAAGAGAGACCCAGTACTTC	CASSLQPGQRETQYF
TRBJ2-1	many	.	TRBV2	TGTGCCAGCAGTGAAGCGCTGAGACGGTCCTCCTACAATGAGCAGTTCTTC	CASSEALRRSSYNEQFF
TRBJ2-7	few	TRBD1	TRBV6-9	TGTGCCAGCAGTTTCACACAGGGGCAGCGCGACGAGCAGTACTTC	CASSFTQGQRDEQYF
TRBJ2-3	.	.	TRBV19	TGTGCCAGTAGTCTCTCTGGGGCGTCGCACGATACGCAGTATTTT	CASSLSGASHDTQYF
TRBJ2-3	.	.	TRBV6-5	TGTGCCAGCAGTAACAATAGGGGTCTAGCGCGCACAGATACGCAGTATTTT	CASSNNRGLARTDTQYF
TRBJ2-7	many	.	TRBV20-1	TGCAGTGCTAGCAACTCCCTGTTTTACGAGCAGTACTTC	CSASNSLFYEQYF
TRBJ1-2	many	.	TRBV20-1	TGCAGTGCTAGAGGCGGGGGGCCAGGGCTTATCTATGGCTACACCTTC	CSARGGGPGLIYGYTF
TRBJ2-7	few	TRBD1	TRBV27	TGTGCCAGCAGTTTATCTAGGGAGGACAGGGGGCTCAACGAGCAGTACTTC	CASSLSREDRGLNEQYF
TRBJ2-5	many	TRBD2	TRBV28	TGTGCCAGCCGGTCTAGCGGGAGTTCTGAGACCCAGTACTTC	CASRSSGSSETQYF
TRBJ2-1	.	.	TRBV24-1	TGTGCCACCAGTGATGGGGGCTCCTACAATGAGCAGTTCTTC	CATSDGGSYNEQFF
TRBJ2-5	.	.	TRBV13	TGTGCCAGCAGCTTTCGGCTCCAAGAGACCCAGTACTTC	CASSFRLQETQYF
TRBJ2-2	large	.	TRBV6-1	TGTGCCAGCAGTGCCCAGGTGAACACCGGGGAGCTGTTTTTT	CASSAQVNTGELFF